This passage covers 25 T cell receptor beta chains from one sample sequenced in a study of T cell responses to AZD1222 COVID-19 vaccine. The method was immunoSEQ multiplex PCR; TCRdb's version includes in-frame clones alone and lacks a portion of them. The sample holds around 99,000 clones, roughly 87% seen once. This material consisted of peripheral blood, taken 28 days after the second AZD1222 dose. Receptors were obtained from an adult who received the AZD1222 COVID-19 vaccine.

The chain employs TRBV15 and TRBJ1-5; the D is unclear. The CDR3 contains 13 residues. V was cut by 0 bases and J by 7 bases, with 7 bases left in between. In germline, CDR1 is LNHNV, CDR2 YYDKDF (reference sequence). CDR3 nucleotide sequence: TGTGCCACCAGCAGAGATTTGGGGCAGCCCCAGCATTTT. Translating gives CATSRDLGQPQHF.

The CDR3 is CASSMGTSPTLAYGYTF. As DNA, the CDR3 is TGTGCCAGTAGTATGGGTACATCCCCTACCCTAGCCTATGGCTACACCTTC. V usage is TRBV19 and J usage is TRBJ1-2; D is ambiguous. Trimming cost V 3 bases and J 4 bases, with 21 bases left between them. The germline V gene has CDR1 LNHDA and CDR2 SQIVND (reference sequence). The CDR3 runs 17 residues.

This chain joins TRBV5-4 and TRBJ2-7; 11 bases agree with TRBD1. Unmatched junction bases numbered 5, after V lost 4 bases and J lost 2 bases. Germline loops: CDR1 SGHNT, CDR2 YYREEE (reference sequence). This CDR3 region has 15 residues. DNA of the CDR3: TGTGCCAGCAGCCCCGGACAGGGGGCAACCTACGAGCAGTACTTC. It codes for CASSPGQGATYEQYF.

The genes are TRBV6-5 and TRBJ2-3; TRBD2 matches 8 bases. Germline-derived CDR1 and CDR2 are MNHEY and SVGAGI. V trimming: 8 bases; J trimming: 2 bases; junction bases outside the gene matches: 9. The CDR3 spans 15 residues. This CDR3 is CASRGAGGPTDTQYF. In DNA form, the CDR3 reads TGTGCCAGCCGGGGCGCGGGGGGCCCCACAGATACGCAGTATTTT.

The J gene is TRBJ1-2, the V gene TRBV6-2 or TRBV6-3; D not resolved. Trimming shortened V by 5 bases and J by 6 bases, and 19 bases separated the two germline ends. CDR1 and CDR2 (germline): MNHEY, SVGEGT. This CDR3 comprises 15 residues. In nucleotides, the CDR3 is TGTGCCAGCAGTGGGAGGGAAGGCCCACTGAATGGCTACACCTTC. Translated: CASSGREGPLNGYTF.

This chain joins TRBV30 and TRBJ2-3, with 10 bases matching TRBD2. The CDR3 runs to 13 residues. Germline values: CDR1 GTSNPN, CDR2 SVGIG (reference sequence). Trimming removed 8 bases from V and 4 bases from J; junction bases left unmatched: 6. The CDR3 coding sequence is TGTGCCAGTAGCGGGGGGCCAGCAGATACGCAGTATTTT. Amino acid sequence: CASSGGPADTQYF.

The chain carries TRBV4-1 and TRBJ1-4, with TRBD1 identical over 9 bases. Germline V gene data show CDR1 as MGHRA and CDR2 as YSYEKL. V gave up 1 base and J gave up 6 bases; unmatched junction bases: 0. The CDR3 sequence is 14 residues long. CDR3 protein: CASSQGQGDEKLFF. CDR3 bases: TGCGCCAGCAGCCAAGGACAGGGGGATGAAAAACTGTTTTTT.

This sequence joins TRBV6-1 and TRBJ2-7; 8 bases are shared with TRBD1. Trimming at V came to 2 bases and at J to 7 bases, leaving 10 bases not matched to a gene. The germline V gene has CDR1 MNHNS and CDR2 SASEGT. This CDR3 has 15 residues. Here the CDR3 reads CASSEFDQGAWEQYF. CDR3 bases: TGTGCCAGCAGTGAATTTGACCAGGGGGCATGGGAGCAGTACTTC.

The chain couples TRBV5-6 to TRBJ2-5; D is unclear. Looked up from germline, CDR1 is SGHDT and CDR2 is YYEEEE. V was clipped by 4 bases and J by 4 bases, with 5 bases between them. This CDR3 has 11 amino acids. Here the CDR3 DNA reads TGTGCCAGCAGCAGGGTAGAGACCCAGTACTTC. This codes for CASSRVETQYF. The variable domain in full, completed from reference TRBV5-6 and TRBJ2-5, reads DAGVTQSPTHLIKTRGQQVTLRCSPKSGHDTVSWYQQALGQGPQFIFQYYEEEERQRGNFPDRFSGHQFPNYSSELNVNALLLGDSALYLCASSRVETQYFGPGTRLLVL.

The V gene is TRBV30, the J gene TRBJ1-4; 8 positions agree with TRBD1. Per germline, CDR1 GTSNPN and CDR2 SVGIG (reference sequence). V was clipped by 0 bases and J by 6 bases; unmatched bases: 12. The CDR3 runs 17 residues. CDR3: CAWSVRRGTGAYEKLFF. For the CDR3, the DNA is TGTGCCTGGAGTGTACGAAGAGGGACAGGAGCATATGAAAAACTGTTTTTT.

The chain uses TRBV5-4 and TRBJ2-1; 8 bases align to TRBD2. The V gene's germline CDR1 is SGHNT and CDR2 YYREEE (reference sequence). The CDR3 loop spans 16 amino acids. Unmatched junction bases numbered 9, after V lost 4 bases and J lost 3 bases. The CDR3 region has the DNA TGTGCCAGCAGCCTAGAACCCGCGGGGGGCTACAATGAGCAGTTCTTC. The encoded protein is CASSLEPAGGYNEQFF.

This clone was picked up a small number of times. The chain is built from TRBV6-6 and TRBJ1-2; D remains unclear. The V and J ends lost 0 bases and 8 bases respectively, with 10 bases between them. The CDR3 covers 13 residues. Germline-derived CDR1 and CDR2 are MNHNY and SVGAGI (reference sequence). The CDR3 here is CASSYSTARGYTF. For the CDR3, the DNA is TGTGCCAGCAGTTACTCAACAGCACGGGGCTACACCTTC.

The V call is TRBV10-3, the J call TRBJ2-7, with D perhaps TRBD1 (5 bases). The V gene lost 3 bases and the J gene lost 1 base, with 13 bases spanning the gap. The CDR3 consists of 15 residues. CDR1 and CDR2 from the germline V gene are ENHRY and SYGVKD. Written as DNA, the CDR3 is TGTGCCATCAGTGATACAAATAAGGGGTCCTACGAGCAGTACTTC. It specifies CAISDTNKGSYEQYF.

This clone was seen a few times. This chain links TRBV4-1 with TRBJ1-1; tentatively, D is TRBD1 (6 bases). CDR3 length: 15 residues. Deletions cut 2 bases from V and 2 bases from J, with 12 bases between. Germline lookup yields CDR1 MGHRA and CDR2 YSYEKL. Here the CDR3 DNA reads TGCGCCAGCAGCCAAAATCCGGGACAAAACACTGAAGCTTTCTTT. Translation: CASSQNPGQNTEAFF.

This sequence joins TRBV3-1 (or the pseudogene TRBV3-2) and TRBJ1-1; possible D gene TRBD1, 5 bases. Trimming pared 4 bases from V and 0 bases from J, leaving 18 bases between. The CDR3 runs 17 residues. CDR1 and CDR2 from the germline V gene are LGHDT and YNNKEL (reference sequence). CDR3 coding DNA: TGTGCCAGCAGCCCCCTCCCAGGACACCTCATGAACACTGAAGCTTTCTTT. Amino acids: CASSPLPGHLMNTEAFF.

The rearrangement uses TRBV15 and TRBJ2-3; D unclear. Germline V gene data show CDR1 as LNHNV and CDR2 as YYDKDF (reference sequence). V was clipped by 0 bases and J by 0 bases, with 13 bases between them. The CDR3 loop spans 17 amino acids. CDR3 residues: CATSRDRASSSTDTQYF. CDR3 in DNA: TGTGCCACCAGCAGAGATCGGGCCTCGTCTAGCACAGATACGCAGTATTTT.

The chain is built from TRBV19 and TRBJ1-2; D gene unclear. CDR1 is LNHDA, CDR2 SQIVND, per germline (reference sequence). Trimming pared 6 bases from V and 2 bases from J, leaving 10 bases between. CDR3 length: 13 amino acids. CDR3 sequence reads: CASRHFSNYGYTF. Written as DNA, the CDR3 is TGTGCCAGTAGACACTTCTCAAACTATGGCTACACCTTC.

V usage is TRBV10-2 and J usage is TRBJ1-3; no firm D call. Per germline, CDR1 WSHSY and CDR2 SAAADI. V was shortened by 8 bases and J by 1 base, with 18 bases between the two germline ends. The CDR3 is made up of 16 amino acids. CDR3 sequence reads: CASLRDGMPSGNTIYF. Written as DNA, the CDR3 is TGCGCCAGCTTACGCGACGGGATGCCGTCTGGAAACACCATATATTTT.

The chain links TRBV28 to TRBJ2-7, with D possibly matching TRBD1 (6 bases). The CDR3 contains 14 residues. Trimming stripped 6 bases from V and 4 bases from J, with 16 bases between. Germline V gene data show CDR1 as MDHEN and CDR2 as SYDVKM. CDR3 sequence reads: CASRPTGTSYEQYF. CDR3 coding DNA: TGTGCCAGCAGACCTACAGGGACCTCTTACGAGCAGTACTTC.

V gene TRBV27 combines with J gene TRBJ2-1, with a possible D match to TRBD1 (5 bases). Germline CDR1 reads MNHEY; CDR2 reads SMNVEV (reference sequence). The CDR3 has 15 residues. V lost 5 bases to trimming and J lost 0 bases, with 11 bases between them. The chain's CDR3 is CASSATVSSYNEQFF. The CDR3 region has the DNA TGTGCCAGCAGTGCGACAGTGAGCTCCTACAATGAGCAGTTCTTC.

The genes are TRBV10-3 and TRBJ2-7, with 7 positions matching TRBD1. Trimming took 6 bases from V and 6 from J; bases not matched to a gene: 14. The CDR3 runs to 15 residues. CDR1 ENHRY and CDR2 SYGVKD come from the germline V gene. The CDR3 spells CAISHSGTPGGEQYF. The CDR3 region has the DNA TGTGCCATCAGCCACTCCGGGACCCCAGGGGGCGAGCAGTACTTC.

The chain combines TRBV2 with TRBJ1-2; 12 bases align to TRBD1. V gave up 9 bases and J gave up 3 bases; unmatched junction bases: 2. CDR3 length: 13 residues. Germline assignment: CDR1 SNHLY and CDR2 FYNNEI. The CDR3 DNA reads TGTGCCAGTGGGACAGGGGGCGACTATGGCTACACCTTC. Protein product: CASGTGGDYGYTF.

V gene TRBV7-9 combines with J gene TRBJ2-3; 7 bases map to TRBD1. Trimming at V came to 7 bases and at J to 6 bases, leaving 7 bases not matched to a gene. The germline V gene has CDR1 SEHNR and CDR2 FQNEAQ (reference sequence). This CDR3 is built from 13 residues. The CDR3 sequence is CASTIQGTDTQYF. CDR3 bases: TGTGCCAGCACCATACAGGGGACGGATACGCAGTATTTT.

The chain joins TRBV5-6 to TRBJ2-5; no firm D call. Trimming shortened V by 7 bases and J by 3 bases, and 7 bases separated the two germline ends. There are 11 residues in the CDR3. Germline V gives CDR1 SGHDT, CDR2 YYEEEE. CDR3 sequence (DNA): TGTGCCAGCCACCTGGAAGAGACCCAGTACTTC. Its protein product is CASHLEETQYF. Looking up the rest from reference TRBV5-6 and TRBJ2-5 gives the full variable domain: DAGVTQSPTHLIKTRGQQVTLRCSPKSGHDTVSWYQQALGQGPQFIFQYYEEEERQRGNFPDRFSGHQFPNYSSELNVNALLLGDSALYLCASHLEETQYFGPGTRLLVL.

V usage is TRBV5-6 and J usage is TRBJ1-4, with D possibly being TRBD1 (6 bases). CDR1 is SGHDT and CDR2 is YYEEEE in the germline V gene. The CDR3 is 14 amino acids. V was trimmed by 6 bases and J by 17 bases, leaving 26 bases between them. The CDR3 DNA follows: TGTGCCAGCACCGTCCACAGGGAAGGCCTCGTTACATTTTTT. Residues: CASTVHREGLVTFF.